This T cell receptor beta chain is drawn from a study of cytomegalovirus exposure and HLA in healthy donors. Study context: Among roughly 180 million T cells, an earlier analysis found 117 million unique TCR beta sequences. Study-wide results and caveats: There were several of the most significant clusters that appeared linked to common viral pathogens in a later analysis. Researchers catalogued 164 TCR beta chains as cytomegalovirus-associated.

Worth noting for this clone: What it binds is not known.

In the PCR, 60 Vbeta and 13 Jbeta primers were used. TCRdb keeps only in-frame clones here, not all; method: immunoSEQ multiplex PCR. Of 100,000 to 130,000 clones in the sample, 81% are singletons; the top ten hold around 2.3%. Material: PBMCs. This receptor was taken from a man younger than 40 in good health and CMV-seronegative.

The CDR3 region has the DNA TGTGCCAGCAGCGCTTTCGGGTCGGGCACCGGGGAGCTGTTTTTT. As protein: CASSAFGSGTGELFF. This rearrangement joins TRBV9 to TRBJ2-2; D is unresolved. The CDR3 runs to 15 residues. The germline CDR1 and CDR2 sequences are SGDLS and YYNGEE. The ends were cut back, 3 bases at V and 4 bases at J, with 13 bases in the middle. Supplemented by reference TRBV9 and TRBJ2-2, the full variable domain reads DSGVTQTPKHLITATGQRVTLRCSPRSGDLSVYWYQQSLDQGLQFLIQYYNGEERAKGNILERFSAQQFPDLHSELNLSSLELGDSALYFCASSAFGSGTGELFFGEGSRLTVL.